This TCR beta chain was observed in a study of T cells in Graves' hyperthyroidism and ophthalmopathy. Whole-study results and caveats: The model identified upcoming ophthalmopathy a median about 6.5 months ahead of onset. Among thyroid clonotypes expanded above 0.001, most also appeared in blood.

This clonotype was detected ten times or more. What it binds is unknown. What was amplified from RNA transcripts were TCR beta CDR3 regions. In the first-round RT-PCR of the TCR CDR3, the HTBI primer set was used. TCRdb reprocessed the multiplex PCR reads via MiXCR and lists one record per CDR3 protein. The sample lists 350,000 to 450,000 distinct CDR3 sequences, 17% occurring once. This CDR3 is built from 16 residues. V shed 0 bases and J shed 1 base, with 13 bases lying between them. Germline V gene sequence: CDR1 SGDLS, CDR2 YYNGEE. The chain uses TRBV9 and TRBJ2-5; D remains ambiguous. The clonotype was recovered from a woman aged 30 to 39 with Graves' hyperthyroidism that later progressed to Graves' ophthalmopathy. Sequencing was performed on blood. The CDR3 spells CASSVGLTPPQETQYF. CDR3 bases: TGTGCCAGCAGCGTAGGTCTGACCCCTCCCCAAGAGACCCAGTACTTC. Full variable domain (outside the CDR3, taken from reference TRBV9 and TRBJ2-5): DSGVTQTPKHLITATGQRVTLRCSPRSGDLSVYWYQQSLDQGLQFLIQYYNGEERAKGNILERFSAQQFPDLHSELNLSSLELGDSALYFCASSVGLTPPQETQYFGPGTRLLVL.